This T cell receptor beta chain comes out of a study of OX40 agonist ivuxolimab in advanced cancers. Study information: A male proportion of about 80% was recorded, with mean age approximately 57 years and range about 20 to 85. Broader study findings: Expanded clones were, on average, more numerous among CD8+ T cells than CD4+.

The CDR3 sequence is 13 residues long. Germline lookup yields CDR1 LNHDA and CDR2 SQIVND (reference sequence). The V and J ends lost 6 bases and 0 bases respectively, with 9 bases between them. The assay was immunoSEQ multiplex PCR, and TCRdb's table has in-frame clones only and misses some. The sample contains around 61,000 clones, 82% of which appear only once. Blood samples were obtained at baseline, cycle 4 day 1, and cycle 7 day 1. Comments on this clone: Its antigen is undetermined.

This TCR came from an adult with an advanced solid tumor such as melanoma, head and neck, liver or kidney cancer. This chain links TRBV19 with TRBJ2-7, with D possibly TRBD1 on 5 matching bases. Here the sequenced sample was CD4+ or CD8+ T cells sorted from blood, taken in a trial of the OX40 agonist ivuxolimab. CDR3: CASSQDNSYEQYF. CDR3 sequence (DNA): TGTGCCAGTAGCCAGGACAACTCCTACGAGCAGTACTTC.